The sample holds many counts of the clone carrying this T cell receptor (beta chain). The antigen is unknown. This sample is part of a study of early T cells in non-severe SARS-CoV-2 infection. Study-wide background: Unsorted whole blood bulk RNA was sequenced, with unpaired chains.

Overall study results and limits: Anti-spike CD8 responses were favored by VDJdb matching, which missed private and CD4 specificities.

The library protocol tagged individual cDNA molecules with unique molecular identifiers. In TCRdb, the 5' RACE reads were re-called with MiXCR into one record per CDR3 protein. The data contain about 71,000 distinct CDR3 sequences, more than 12% of them singletons. This sequence was found in an adult who was a healthcare worker with PCR-confirmed SARS-CoV-2 infection or an uninfected control (not recorded which). The sample consisted of whole blood, taken at baseline.

The CDR3 coding sequence is TGTGCCAGCAGCCAAGATTATCCGTCGGAGACCCAGTACTTC. The encoded protein is CASSQDYPSETQYF. The gene calls are TRBV14 and TRBJ2-5; D ambiguous. With 0 bases removed from V and 5 bases from J, the gap between germline ends came to 10 bases. The CDR3 is made up of 14 amino acids. Germline CDR1 and CDR2: SGHDN and FVKESK.